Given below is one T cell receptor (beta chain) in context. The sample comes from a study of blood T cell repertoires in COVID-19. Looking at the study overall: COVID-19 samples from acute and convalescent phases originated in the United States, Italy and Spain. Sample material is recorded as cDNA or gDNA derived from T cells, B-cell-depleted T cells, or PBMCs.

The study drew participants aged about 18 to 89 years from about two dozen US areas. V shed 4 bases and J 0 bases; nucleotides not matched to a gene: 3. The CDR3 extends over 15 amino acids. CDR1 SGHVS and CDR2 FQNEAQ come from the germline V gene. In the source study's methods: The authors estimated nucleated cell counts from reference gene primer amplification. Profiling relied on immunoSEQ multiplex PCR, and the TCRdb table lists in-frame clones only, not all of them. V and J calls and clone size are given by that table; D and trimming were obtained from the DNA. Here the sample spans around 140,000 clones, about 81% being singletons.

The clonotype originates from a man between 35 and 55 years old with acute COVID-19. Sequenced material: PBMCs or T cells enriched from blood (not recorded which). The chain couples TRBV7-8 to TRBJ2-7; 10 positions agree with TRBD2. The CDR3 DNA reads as TGTGCCAGCAGCTCAATAGCGGGGGGCTCCTACGAGCAGTACTTC. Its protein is CASSSIAGGSYEQYF.